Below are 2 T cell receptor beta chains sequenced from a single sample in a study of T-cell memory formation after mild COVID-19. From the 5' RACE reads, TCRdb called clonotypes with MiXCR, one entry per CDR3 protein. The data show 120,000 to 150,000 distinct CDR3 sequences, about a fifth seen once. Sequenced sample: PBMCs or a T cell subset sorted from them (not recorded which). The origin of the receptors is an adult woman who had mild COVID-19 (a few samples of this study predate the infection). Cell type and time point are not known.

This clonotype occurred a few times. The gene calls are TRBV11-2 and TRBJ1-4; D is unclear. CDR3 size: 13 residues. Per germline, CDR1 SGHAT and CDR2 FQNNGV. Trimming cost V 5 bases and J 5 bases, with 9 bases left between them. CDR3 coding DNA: TGTGCCAGCAGCAGGTTCCAGAATGAAAAACTGTTTTTT. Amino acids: CASSRFQNEKLFF.

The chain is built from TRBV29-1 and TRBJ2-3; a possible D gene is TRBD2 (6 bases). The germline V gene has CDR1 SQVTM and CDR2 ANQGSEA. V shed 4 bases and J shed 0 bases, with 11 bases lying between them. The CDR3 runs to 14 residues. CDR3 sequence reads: CSVARGISTDTQYF. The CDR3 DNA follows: TGCAGCGTTGCTCGGGGGATTAGCACAGATACGCAGTATTTT.